One and the same sample provided the 14 T cell receptor beta chains below, sequenced in a study of blood T cell repertoires in COVID-19. TCRdb's table, derived via immunoSEQ multiplex PCR, lists solely in-frame clones and lacks some. Of about 310,000 clones listed, 75% to 90% are singletons. The sequenced material came from PBMCs or T cells enriched from blood (not recorded which). The source of these receptors is a woman aged 25 to 39 who had been exposed to COVID-19.

The chain is built from TRBV21-1 and TRBJ1-1; the table assigns TRBD1, which was not confirmed against the DNA. TRBV21-1 counts as a pseudogene. The CDR3 is made up of 18 amino acids. The CDR3: CASSKAANRGLGNTEAFF. CDR3 DNA sequence: TGTGCCAGCAGCAAAGCAGCGAACAGGGGGCTTGGGAACACTGAAGCTTTCTTT.

The rearrangement uses TRBV2 and TRBJ2-1, with TRBD2 matching over 10 bases. This CDR3 contains 15 residues. The germline CDR1 and CDR2 sequences are SNHLY and FYNNEI. V was pared by 7 bases and J by 9 bases, with 12 bases of the junction left unmatched. Here the CDR3 DNA reads TGTGCCAGCACCACGGGACTAGCGTTGCATTTTGAGCAGTTCTTC. It encodes CASTTGLALHFEQFF.

This clone has just a few counts. The chain has TRBV19 and TRBJ1-2; 7 bases fit TRBD1. In germline, CDR1 is LNHDA, CDR2 SQIVND (reference sequence). The V segment lost 3 bases and the J segment 6 bases; nucleotides outside the gene matches: 10. The CDR3 runs 15 residues. CDR3 sequence (DNA): TGTGCCAGTAGTATTATCGCAGGGGGATGGGATGGCTACACCTTC. Amino acid sequence: CASSIIAGGWDGYTF. Drawing the rest from reference TRBV19 and TRBJ1-2, the complete variable domain is DGGITQSPKYLFRKEGQNVTLSCEQNLNHDAMYWYRQDPGQGLRLIYYSQIVNDFQKGDIAEGYSVSREKKESFPLTVTSAQKNPTAFYLCASSIIAGGWDGYTFGSGTRLTVV.

The V and J genes are TRBV2 and TRBJ1-3; 7 bases are shared with TRBD1. Per the germline V gene, CDR1 is SNHLY and CDR2 is FYNNEI. Germline trimming cut 8 bases from V and 2 bases from J; bases unmatched to any gene: 3. The CDR3 runs to 13 residues. The CDR3 DNA reads as TGTGCCAGCGACAGGGCGACTGGAAACACCATATATTTT. It yields the protein CASDRATGNTIYF.

The chain recombines TRBV29-1 with TRBJ2-4; D unresolved. Germline values: CDR1 SQVTM, CDR2 ANQGSEA. V was cut by 4 bases and J by 0 bases, with 13 bases left in between. The CDR3 is 15 residues long. Here the CDR3 reads CSVVNMPLAKNIQYF. In DNA form, the CDR3 reads TGCAGCGTTGTTAACATGCCTCTAGCCAAAAACATTCAGTACTTC.

This clone occurred once. The rearrangement joins TRBV5-6 to TRBJ2-5; D possibly corresponds to TRBD1 (6 bases). CDR3 size: 13 residues. Trimming pared 3 bases from V and 4 bases from J, leaving 10 bases between. Germline-derived CDR1 and CDR2 are SGHDT and YYEEEE. CDR3 protein: CASSSGERETQYF. For the CDR3, the DNA is TGTGCCAGCAGCTCAGGGGAGCGAGAGACCCAGTACTTC.

The J gene is TRBJ1-2, the V gene TRBV14, with D hard to call. V was shortened by 1 base and J by 4 bases, with 13 bases between the two germline ends. The CDR3 contains 15 residues. Germline lookup yields CDR1 SGHDN and CDR2 FVKESK. The CDR3 sequence: CASSQVGGSGYGYTF. The CDR3 DNA is TGTGCCAGCAGCCAAGTAGGCGGGAGCGGCTATGGCTACACCTTC.

The chain carries TRBV12-3 or TRBV12-4 and TRBJ2-7, with D maybe TRBD2 (6 bases). The CDR3 spans 13 residues. Trimming cost V 2 bases and J 2 bases, with 7 bases left between them. CDR3 region: CASSLRLAYEQYF. The CDR3 DNA sequence: TGTGCCAGCAGTTTAAGACTAGCCTACGAGCAGTACTTC.

This chain links TRBV29-1 with TRBJ2-1, with 13 nucleotides matching TRBD2. Germline assignment: CDR1 SQVTM and CDR2 ANQGSEA. V lost 5 bases to trimming and J lost 6 bases; unmatched junction nucleotides: 7. The CDR3 has 15 amino acids. In DNA, the CDR3 is TGCAGCGTTACCAAAGGACTAGCGGGAGTCAATGAGCAGTTCTTC. As protein: CSVTKGLAGVNEQFF.

This chain links TRBV6-5 with TRBJ1-1; a weak D match, TRBD1 (6 bases). V lost 6 bases and J lost 4, with 18 bases in between. The CDR3 has 15 residues. Per germline, CDR1 MNHEY and CDR2 SVGAGI. The CDR3 coding sequence is TGTGCCAGCAGGCGGGCAGGGGATAGGAGCACTGAAGCTTTCTTT. This codes for CASRRAGDRSTEAFF.

This chain uses TRBV25-1 with TRBJ2-7, with D possibly being TRBD1 (6 bases). The V gene lost 2 bases and the J gene lost 1 base, with 15 bases spanning the gap. This CDR3 spans 16 amino acids. The germline V gene encodes CDR1 MGHDK and CDR2 SYGVNS. Here the CDR3 reads CASSEGWDTLSYEQYF. The CDR3 DNA sequence: TGTGCCAGCAGTGAAGGTTGGGACACCTTGTCCTACGAGCAGTACTTC.

Note on this clone: The same CDR3 also results from other DNA sequences found in this sample. This sequence joins TRBV7-9 and TRBJ1-1, with 7 bases identical to TRBD1. The V and J ends lost 1 base and 3 bases, in that order; junction bases with no gene match: 2. CDR3 length: 14 residues. The germline V gene has CDR1 SEHNR and CDR2 FQNEAQ (reference sequence). Here the CDR3 reads CASSLVRGHTEAFF. As DNA, the CDR3 is TGTGCCAGCAGCTTAGTAAGGGGGCACACTGAAGCTTTCTTT.

The chain couples TRBV30 to TRBJ2-7; tentative D call: TRBD1 (6 bases). The V and J ends lost 0 bases and 7 bases respectively, with 10 bases between them. Germline V CDR1 and CDR2: GTSNPN, SVGIG (reference sequence). The CDR3 totals 12 residues. CDR3 DNA: TGTGCCTGGAGTGTAGGGCAGGGGGAGCAGTACTTC. Its protein product is CAWSVGQGEQYF.

This clone came up once. Other nucleotide sequences from this sample produce the same CDR3. The J gene is TRBJ1-4, the V gene TRBV7-3; 11 bases map to TRBD1. The V gene's germline CDR1 is SGHTA and CDR2 FQGTGA. After removal of 0 bases from V and 7 bases from J, the junction contained 1 base not matched to a gene. The CDR3 has 15 residues. CDR3 bases: TGTGCCAGCAGCTTAACCGGGACAGGGGGTGAAAAACTGTTTTTT. This translates into CASSLTGTGGEKLFF. Full variable domain (missing parts from reference TRBV7-3 and TRBJ1-4): GAGVSQTPSNKVTEKGKYVELRCDPISGHTALYWYRQSLGQGPEFLIYFQGTGAADDSGLPNDRFFAVRPEGSVSTLKIQRTERGDSAVYLCASSLTGTGGEKLFFGSGTQLSVL.